The 32 T cell receptor beta chains below all came from one sample that was sequenced in a study of cytomegalovirus exposure and HLA in healthy donors (TCRdb year 2017). Libraries came from the immunoSEQ multiplex PCR assay. A mixture of 60 forward primers for TCR Vbeta segments and 13 reverse primers for TCR Jbeta segments was used in the multiplex PCR. Entries here come from immuneACCESS through TCRdb and include only in-frame sequences with V and J called. Some clones fail to appear in such tables; in the studies checked, an unresolved V gene covers under half of the shortfall, and the cause of the remainder is unknown. This sample lists 130,000 to 150,000 clones; 80% were detected once. 2.5% to 3.5% of the sample rests with the top ten. Sequencing was done on a sample of PBMCs. The receptors were gathered from a woman in her 30s in good health and CMV-seronegative.

This chain uses TRBV7-2 with TRBJ1-2, with 7 bases aligning to TRBD1. Germline CDR1 reads SGHTA; CDR2 reads FQGNSA. Trimming removed 7 bases from V and 4 bases from J; junction bases left unmatched: 15. This CDR3 is built from 16 residues. The CDR3 bases are TGTGCCAGCACCCCCTCATTTACGACAGGGAGCTATGGCTACACCTTC. Its protein product is CASTPSFTTGSYGYTF.

The table lists this clone with a few counts. This rearrangement joins TRBV5-1 to TRBJ1-1, with D perhaps TRBD1 (6 bases). Trimming removed 0 bases from V and 3 bases from J, with 6 bases in between. The length of the CDR3 is 13 residues. CDR1 is SGHRS and CDR2 is YFSETQ in the germline V gene. The CDR3: CASSLDRDTEAFF. In DNA, the CDR3 is TGCGCCAGCAGCTTGGACAGGGACACTGAAGCTTTCTTT.

The genes are TRBV30 and TRBJ2-3; 7 positions match TRBD1. Losses at the gene ends were 2 bases for V and 2 bases for J; bases not matched to a gene: 10. Germline values: CDR1 GTSNPN, CDR2 SVGIG (reference sequence). The CDR3 extends over 16 amino acids. CDR3 in DNA: TGTGCCTGGAGTAGGCTCCGGGACAGTCCCACAGATACGCAGTATTTT. The encoded protein is CAWSRLRDSPTDTQYF.

This rearrangement joins TRBV7-2 to TRBJ2-7; D perhaps matches TRBD2 (6 bases). The CDR3 is made up of 15 amino acids. Germline values: CDR1 SGHTA, CDR2 FQGNSA. The V gene lost 6 bases and the J gene lost 0 bases, with 15 bases spanning the gap. The CDR3 DNA reads as TGTGCCAGCAGTAATAGCGGTACCCTCTCCTACGAGCAGTACTTC. It yields the protein CASSNSGTLSYEQYF.

The chain carries TRBV28 and TRBJ2-7; D is perhaps TRBD2 (6 bases). Per the germline V gene, CDR1 is MDHEN and CDR2 is SYDVKM. The CDR3 extends over 14 amino acids. The V gene lost 2 bases and the J gene lost 6 bases, with 14 bases spanning the gap. This CDR3 is CASSLTGVGLEQYF. In DNA, the CDR3 is TGTGCCAGCAGTTTAACGGGAGTAGGGCTCGAGCAGTACTTC.

V gene TRBV5-4 combines with J gene TRBJ2-7, with 7 bases fitting TRBD1. The CDR3 contains 15 residues. The germline CDR1 and CDR2 sequences are SGHNT and YYREEE (reference sequence). Unmatched junction bases numbered 7, after V lost 4 bases and J lost 0 bases. This chain's CDR3 is CASSQSRDSSYEQYF. The CDR3 bases are TGTGCCAGCAGCCAAAGCCGGGACAGCTCCTACGAGCAGTACTTC.

The chain has TRBV7-9 and TRBJ2-3, with TRBD1 as a possible D gene (7 bases). Per germline, CDR1 SEHNR and CDR2 FQNEAQ (reference sequence). V was pared by 6 bases and J by 2 bases, with 15 bases between. The CDR3 length is 15 residues. The CDR3 loop reads CASRRDSEYTDTQYF. For the CDR3, the DNA is TGTGCCAGCAGGCGGGACAGTGAGTACACAGATACGCAGTATTTT.

This clone was seen only a few times. This same CDR3 is encoded by further DNA sequences in the sample. The V and J genes are TRBV5-1 and TRBJ2-7; 7 bases fit TRBD2. CDR1 is SGHRS, CDR2 YFSETQ, per germline. V lost 1 base and J lost 2; bases outside the gene matches: 3. CDR3 length equals 14 residues. This CDR3 is CASSLSGGTYEQYF. The CDR3 nucleotides read TGCGCCAGCAGCTTGTCCGGGGGGACCTACGAGCAGTACTTC. Looking up the rest from reference TRBV5-1 and TRBJ2-7 gives the full variable domain: KAGVTQTPRYLIKTRGQQVTLSCSPISGHRSVSWYQQTPGQGLQFLFEYFSETQRNKGNFPGRFSGRQFSNSRSEMNVSTLELGDSALYLCASSLSGGTYEQYFGPGTRLTVT.

The table lists this clone with a count of one. The chain is built from TRBV10-3 and TRBJ2-1; D is possibly TRBD2 (6 bases). Trimming took off 4 bases at V and 0 bases at J, with 13 bases between the two ends. The CDR3 spans 16 residues. Germline V gene lookup returns CDR1 ENHRY and CDR2 SYGVKD. The CDR3 nucleotides are TGTGCCATCAGTGGGGGGGACGAAAGCTCCTACAATGAGCAGTTCTTC. Its translation is CAISGGDESSYNEQFF.

The chain uses TRBV18 and TRBJ1-4; 8 nucleotides match TRBD1. The germline gives CDR1 KGHSH, CDR2 LQKENI. The ends lost 0 bases at V and 11 bases at J; junction bases unmatched: 8. The CDR3 runs 15 residues. CDR3 protein: CASSPPDRVWEKLFF. As DNA, the CDR3 is TGTGCCAGCTCACCACCGGACAGGGTGTGGGAGAAACTGTTTTTT.

V gene TRBV11-2 combines with J gene TRBJ2-2; tentative D call: TRBD1 (7 bases). The CDR3 runs 16 residues. The germline V and J ends were trimmed by 5 bases and 4 bases, with 17 bases remaining between them. Germline CDR1 reads SGHAT; CDR2 reads FQNNGV. CDR3 DNA sequence: TGTGCCAGCAGCACCCACAGGGGAGGAGGCACCGGGGAGCTGTTTTTT. Translated: CASSTHRGGGTGELFF.

Concerning this clone itself: Other DNA sequences in this sample translate to the same CDR3. The chain is built from TRBV5-1 and TRBJ2-7, with 7 bases aligning to TRBD1. V lost 4 bases to trimming and J lost 2 bases; unmatched junction nucleotides: 9. This CDR3 is 15 amino acids long. Germline assignment: CDR1 SGHRS and CDR2 YFSETQ. Here the CDR3 DNA reads TGCGCCAGCAGCACCCGACAGGGTGGGACCTACGAGCAGTACTTC. Its protein is CASSTRQGGTYEQYF. The whole variable domain, remainder taken from reference TRBV5-1 and TRBJ2-7, is KAGVTQTPRYLIKTRGQQVTLSCSPISGHRSVSWYQQTPGQGLQFLFEYFSETQRNKGNFPGRFSGRQFSNSRSEMNVSTLELGDSALYLCASSTRQGGTYEQYFGPGTRLTVT.

The CDR3 sequence: CASSLLPGGTYNEQFF. The CDR3 nucleotides are TGCGCCAGCAGCTTGCTGCCAGGGGGCACCTACAATGAGCAGTTCTTC. The chain uses TRBV5-1 and TRBJ2-1, with 8 bases fitting TRBD1. The V gene's germline CDR1 is SGHRS and CDR2 YFSETQ. After removal of 1 base from V and 2 bases from J, the junction contained 5 bases not matched to a gene. The CDR3 is made up of 16 amino acids.

This clone was seen only a few times. This chain joins TRBV2 and TRBJ2-7, with D unclear. V was shortened by 3 bases and J by 4 bases, with 10 bases between the two germline ends. The CDR3 spans 13 residues. CDR1 SNHLY and CDR2 FYNNEI come from the germline V gene. CDR3 sequence reads: CASSDGPPYEQYF. As DNA, the CDR3 is TGTGCCAGCAGTGATGGGCCCCCGTACGAGCAGTACTTC.

This clone has only one observation. The gene calls are TRBV7-2 and TRBJ1-5; D remains ambiguous. The CDR3 length is 15 residues. CDR1 and CDR2 (germline): SGHTA, FQGNSA. Trimming shortened V by 3 bases and J by 0 bases, and 9 bases separated the two germline ends. The CDR3: CASSFSGDSNQPQHF. CDR3 coding DNA: TGTGCCAGCAGCTTTAGCGGGGATAGCAATCAGCCCCAGCATTTT.

V and J are TRBV5-6 and TRBJ1-1; 8 bases map to TRBD1. Germline assignment: CDR1 SGHDT and CDR2 YYEEEE. The V and J ends lost 3 bases and 8 bases, in that order; junction bases with no gene match: 18. This CDR3 comprises 17 residues. CDR3 in DNA: TGTGCCAGCAGCTCTATAGACAGGGGTCGAAAAGGGCGAGAAGCTTTCTTT. Translation gives CASSSIDRGRKGREAFF. The variable domain in full, with the rest retrieved from reference TRBV5-6 and TRBJ1-1, is DAGVTQSPTHLIKTRGQQVTLRCSPKSGHDTVSWYQQALGQGPQFIFQYYEEEERQRGNFPDRFSGHQFPNYSSELNVNALLLGDSALYLCASSSIDRGRKGREAFFGQGTRLTVV.

The chain couples TRBV6-4 to TRBJ2-3; 10 bases match TRBD2. CDR3 length: 15 residues. Germline assignment: CDR1 MRHNA and CDR2 SNTAGT. Losses at the gene ends were 4 bases for V and 4 bases for J; bases not matched to a gene: 5. The CDR3 loop is CASSAVSGRADTQYF. The CDR3 bases are TGTGCCAGCAGTGCGGTGAGCGGGAGGGCAGATACGCAGTATTTT.

This chain joins TRBV5-8 and TRBJ2-5, with D maybe TRBD2 (6 bases). Per germline, CDR1 SGHTS and CDR2 YDEGEE. The CDR3 is 19 amino acids. The germline V and J ends were trimmed by 0 bases and 1 base, with 22 bases remaining between them. The CDR3 sequence: CASSLALGGAPNLQETQYF. The DNA for the CDR3 is TGTGCCAGCAGCTTGGCCTTGGGCGGGGCGCCGAATCTCCAAGAGACCCAGTACTTC.

This chain links TRBV10-3 with TRBJ1-1; perhaps TRBD1 as D (5 bases). The CDR3 extends over 14 amino acids. Trimming removed 4 bases from V and 3 bases from J, with 12 bases in between. Germline CDR1 reads ENHRY; CDR2 reads SYGVKD. The CDR3: CAISGSTRDTEAFF. CDR3 bases: TGTGCCATCAGTGGGTCGACCAGGGACACTGAAGCTTTCTTT.

With regard to this clone: One junction end disagrees with the germline gene, perhaps due to a read error. This sequence joins TRBV19 and TRBJ1-1; maybe TRBD1 (6 bases). Germline V lookup: CDR1 LNHDA, CDR2 SQIVND (reference sequence). The CDR3 covers 15 residues. CDR3 loop: CASSIGGTRNSEAFF. In nucleotides, the CDR3 is TGTGCCAGTAGTATAGGTGGGACAAGGAACAGTGAAGCTTTCTTT.

This clone was found a few times. The chain carries TRBV2 and TRBJ2-7; D gene uncertain. In germline, CDR1 is SNHLY, CDR2 FYNNEI. The CDR3 runs 11 residues. Deletions cut 4 bases from V and 3 bases from J, with 4 bases between. The CDR3 reads CASSGIYEQYF. The CDR3 DNA reads as TGTGCCAGCAGTGGTATCTACGAGCAGTACTTC.

The chain is built from TRBV10-3 and TRBJ1-3; D is undetermined. The CDR3 extends over 15 amino acids. The germline CDR1 and CDR2 sequences are ENHRY and SYGVKD. V was pared by 3 bases and J by 8 bases, with 17 bases between. The CDR3 nucleotides read TGTGCCATCAGTGACCTTACAGAAAACGGGGACACCATATATTTT. It codes for CAISDLTENGDTIYF.

The gene calls are TRBV4-3 and TRBJ2-7; D is possibly TRBD1 (5 bases). In germline, CDR1 is LGHNA, CDR2 YSLEER. The CDR3 has 15 residues. Deletions cut 4 bases from V and 0 bases from J, with 13 bases between. CDR3 residues: CASSRQVTDSYEQYF. The DNA for the CDR3 is TGCGCCAGCAGCCGACAAGTGACAGACTCCTACGAGCAGTACTTC.

The chain recombines TRBV6-5 with TRBJ1-1, with D maybe TRBD1 (5 bases). CDR1 MNHEY and CDR2 SVGAGI come from the germline V gene. The CDR3 is made up of 14 amino acids. Trimming cost V 11 bases and J 2 bases, with 18 bases left between them. CDR3 coding DNA: TGTGCCGCCAAACGGGGGGAACCTAACACTGAAGCTTTCTTT. This sequence encodes CAAKRGEPNTEAFF.

The genes are TRBV5-1 and TRBJ2-2; 8 nucleotides match TRBD2. V dropped 1 base and J dropped 5; count of bases not matched to a gene: 7. The CDR3 covers 16 residues. Germline V gene lookup returns CDR1 SGHRS and CDR2 YFSETQ. DNA for the CDR3: TGCGCCAGCAGCTTGAGGGGACTAGAAGTTACCGGGGAGCTGTTTTTT. Translated, it gives CASSLRGLEVTGELFF.

This clone occurred a few times. This chain connects TRBV10-2 to TRBJ1-1; the D gene is possibly TRBD1 (5 bases). Germline-derived CDR1 and CDR2 are WSHSY and SAAADI. Deletions cut 3 bases from V and 4 bases from J, with 12 bases between. The CDR3 contains 14 residues. In DNA, the CDR3 is TGCGCCAGCAGTGACCAGGGCTCCCTCACTGAAGCTTTCTTT. This translates into CASSDQGSLTEAFF.

This rearrangement joins TRBV5-1 to TRBJ1-3, with D tentatively TRBD1 (6 bases). With 4 bases removed from V and 0 bases from J, the gap between germline ends came to 8 bases. Germline assignment: CDR1 SGHRS and CDR2 YFSETQ. The CDR3 runs 14 residues. The CDR3 region is CASSQTGSGNTIYF. For the CDR3, the DNA is TGCGCCAGCAGCCAGACAGGCTCTGGAAACACCATATATTTT.

In this sample, this clone turned up a few times. The genes are TRBV5-4 and TRBJ1-1; D gene ambiguous. Germline V gene sequence: CDR1 SGHNT, CDR2 YYREEE (reference sequence). Trimming pared 4 bases from V and 1 base from J, leaving 17 bases between. The CDR3 runs 16 residues. CDR3 protein: CASSPPIRSGNTEAFF. CDR3 coding DNA: TGTGCCAGCAGCCCACCGATCCGCTCGGGGAACACTGAAGCTTTCTTT.

For the CDR3, the DNA is TGTGCCAGCAGCCTGGACTATATGCGGAACACTGAAGCTTTCTTT. The encoded protein is CASSLDYMRNTEAFF. This sequence joins TRBV7-9 and TRBJ1-1; D unclear. Germline V gene data show CDR1 as SEHNR and CDR2 as FQNEAQ (reference sequence). This CDR3 region has 15 residues. Trimming left V 5 bases short and J 1 base short, with 14 bases between.

This rearrangement joins TRBV5-1 to TRBJ2-1; 12 bases line up with TRBD2. The germline gives CDR1 SGHRS, CDR2 YFSETQ. This CDR3 spans 15 amino acids. The junction had 4 bases not matched to a gene; V was cut back by 4 bases and J by 5 bases. The CDR3 nucleotides read TGCGCCAGCAGCGGCCGGACTAGCGGGGACAATGAGCAGTTCTTC. Protein: CASSGRTSGDNEQFF.

The rearrangement uses TRBV18 and TRBJ1-3; D ambiguous. CDR3 length: 14 amino acids. Per germline, CDR1 KGHSH and CDR2 LQKENI. Trimming took off 3 bases at V and 0 bases at J, with 6 bases between the two ends. The chain's CDR3 is CASSPALSGNTIYF. The CDR3 DNA sequence: TGTGCCAGCTCACCGGCCCTCTCTGGAAACACCATATATTTT.

This chain links TRBV19 with TRBJ2-7, with 8 bases that match TRBD1. The CDR3 contains 13 residues. Germline trimming cut 4 bases from V and 3 bases from J; bases unmatched to any gene: 2. From germline, CDR1 is LNHDA and CDR2 SQIVND (reference sequence). For the CDR3, the DNA is TGTGCCAGTAGTAGGGACAGGAACTACGAGCAGTACTTC. Translated: CASSRDRNYEQYF.